Shown below are 13 T cell receptor beta chains from a single sample sequenced in a study of blood T cell repertoires in COVID-19. Libraries were prepared by immunoSEQ multiplex PCR; TCRdb keeps only in-frame clonotypes and omits some of them. Of 150,000 to 160,000 clones in the sample, around 82% were seen once. Input material: peripheral blood. The receptors originated from a man in his fifties or sixties with COVID-19, enrolled during active disease.

This clone was counted a few times. The chain uses TRBV5-8 and TRBJ1-5; 8 bases are a match to TRBD1. The length of the CDR3 is 15 residues. Germline trimming cut 6 bases from V and 3 bases from J; bases unmatched to any gene: 8. CDR1 is SGHTS, CDR2 YDEGEE, per germline. In nucleotides, the CDR3 is TGTGCCAGCAACGGACAGGGATTTAACAATCAGCCCCAGCATTTT. It encodes CASNGQGFNNQPQHF.

The V gene is TRBV5-8, the J gene TRBJ1-2; D is unresolved. The CDR3 is made up of 15 amino acids. CDR1 and CDR2 from the germline V gene are SGHTS and YDEGEE. Trimming took off 4 bases at V and 2 bases at J, with 15 bases between the two ends. CDR3 nucleotides: TGTGCCAGCAGCGTGGGTGGACTCTTCAACTATGGCTACACCTTC. This encodes CASSVGGLFNYGYTF.

This rearrangement joins TRBV29-1 to TRBJ2-2, with D unresolved. Trimming removed 2 bases at V and 1 base at J, with 5 bases between. The germline V gene has CDR1 SQVTM and CDR2 ANQGSEA. This CDR3 has 13 amino acids. CDR3 nucleotides: TGCAGCGTTGAACAGGAGAACACCGGGGAGCTGTTTTTT. It codes for CSVEQENTGELFF.

V usage is TRBV15 and J usage is TRBJ1-5, with TRBD1 matching over 7 bases. This CDR3 is 16 amino acids long. The V and J ends lost 7 bases and 0 bases, in that order; junction bases with no gene match: 9. Looked up from germline, CDR1 is LNHNV and CDR2 is YYDKDF (reference sequence). The CDR3 DNA sequence: TGTGCCACCACTTCCGGGACAGCTTATAGCAATCAGCCCCAGCATTTT. Protein: CATTSGTAYSNQPQHF.

This clone was picked up a small number of times. This sequence joins TRBV6-2 or TRBV6-3 and TRBJ1-2; the match to TRBD1 covers 9 bases. The trim removed 5 bases at V and 2 bases at J, leaving 9 bases unmatched. Germline loops: CDR1 MNHEY, CDR2 SVGEGT. This CDR3 is built from 16 residues. CDR3 region: CASSRISGTGNYGYTF. The DNA for the CDR3 is TGTGCCAGCAGTCGAATTTCCGGGACAGGGAACTATGGCTACACCTTC.

The rearrangement links TRBV19 to TRBJ1-4; 7 bases are a match to TRBD1. The CDR3 covers 13 residues. CDR1 and CDR2 (germline): LNHDA, SQIVND (reference sequence). V was pared by 10 bases and J by 11 bases, with 13 bases of the junction left unmatched. For the CDR3, the DNA is TGTGCCACCGGACAGGTCGTAGGTGGGAAACTGTTTTTT. Protein sequence: CATGQVVGGKLFF.

The genes are TRBV7-2 and TRBJ1-1; 9 nucleotides match TRBD1. J lost 4 bases, V lost 1 base, and 4 bases had no gene match. Germline V gene sequence: CDR1 SGHTA, CDR2 FQGNSA. The CDR3 runs 15 residues. CDR3 residues: CASSLVGTGSTEAFF. CDR3 DNA: TGTGCCAGCAGCTTAGTTGGGACAGGGTCCACTGAAGCTTTCTTT.

The gene calls are TRBV30 and TRBJ2-5, with 10 bases fitting TRBD1. V shed 3 bases and J 7 bases; nucleotides not matched to a gene: 11. The V gene's germline CDR1 is GTSNPN and CDR2 SVGIG (reference sequence). The CDR3 is 15 amino acids. CDR3 bases: TGTGCCTGGAGATTCCGGGACAGGGGCCCAGGGACCCAGTACTTC. Translation gives CAWRFRDRGPGTQYF.

V is TRBV5-4 and J is TRBJ2-1; 7 positions match TRBD1. Germline V lookup: CDR1 SGHNT, CDR2 YYREEE (reference sequence). The CDR3 runs to 14 residues. Trimming removed 4 bases from V and 13 bases from J; junction bases left unmatched: 14. As DNA, the CDR3 is TGTGCCAGCAGCCTGGATCCACAGGGGAGATTACAGTTCTTC. Translated: CASSLDPQGRLQFF.

The chain links TRBV7-9 to TRBJ1-2; tentative D call: TRBD1 (5 bases). The CDR3 has 13 amino acids. CDR1 is SEHNR and CDR2 is FQNEAQ in the germline V gene (reference sequence). V shed 5 bases and J shed 4 bases, with 11 bases lying between them. The CDR3 here is CASSQGGLYGYTF. CDR3 DNA: TGTGCCAGCAGCCAGGGAGGGCTCTATGGCTACACCTTC.

V is TRBV2 and J is TRBJ1-3, with D perhaps matching TRBD1 (5 bases). The CDR3 consists of 13 residues. The ends were cut back, 6 bases at V and 1 base at J, with 7 bases in the middle. CDR1 SNHLY and CDR2 FYNNEI come from the germline V gene. The chain's CDR3 is CASRAGSGNTIYF. DNA of the CDR3: TGTGCCAGCAGGGCAGGGTCTGGAAACACCATATATTTT.

Note on this clone: Different DNA sequences within this sample yield the same CDR3. CDR3 bases: TGTGCCACCAGCAGAGATCGGGGTTCACCCCTCCACTTT. Its protein product is CATSRDRGSPLHF. This chain joins TRBV15 and TRBJ1-6; D call uncertain. The CDR3 runs 13 residues. From germline, CDR1 is LNHNV and CDR2 YYDKDF (reference sequence). V lost 0 bases and J 9 bases, leaving 6 bases between the germline ends. The full variable domain, with the rest looked up from reference TRBV15 and TRBJ1-6, is DAMVIQNPRYQVTQFGKPVTLSCSQTLNHNVMYWYQQKSSQAPKLLFHYYDKDFNNEADTPDNFQSRRPNTSFCFLDIRSPGLGDTAMYLCATSRDRGSPLHFGNGTRLTVT.

The chain uses TRBV6-5 and TRBJ1-4, with D possibly being TRBD1 (5 bases). Germline CDR1 is MNHEY and CDR2 is SVGAGI. V lost 6 bases and J lost 2, with 10 bases in between. CDR3 length: 14 residues. CDR3 sequence reads: CASRAGSTNEKLFF. The CDR3, as DNA: TGTGCCAGCAGAGCAGGGTCGACTAATGAAAAACTGTTTTTT.